This T cell receptor beta chain is from a study of shared clonotypes between healthy human individuals. TCRdb's table, derived via immunoSEQ multiplex PCR, lists solely in-frame clones and lacks some. This sample has 2 million to 2.5 million clones, with 85% to 95% found just once. General observations from the study: Naive CD4 clonotypes were shared across a few donors at 4% to 5%.

There are 15 residues in the CDR3. Per germline, CDR1 SNHLY and CDR2 FYNNEI. V shed 3 bases and J shed 5 bases, with 13 bases lying between them. About this clone itself: Its antigen is as yet unknown.

Sequencing was carried out using naive CD4+ T cells from PBMCs. Regarding subset: CD45RA+ positively selected. This clonotype was sampled from a man aged 18 to 35 in good health. Some clones in this sample may be carry-over from other donors' samples. This chain links TRBV2 with TRBJ1-4, with a possible D match to TRBD1 (5 bases). The CDR3, as DNA: TGTGCCAGCAGTGACTTGACAGCAAAAAATGAAAAACTGTTTTTT. Amino acids: CASSDLTAKNEKLFF.